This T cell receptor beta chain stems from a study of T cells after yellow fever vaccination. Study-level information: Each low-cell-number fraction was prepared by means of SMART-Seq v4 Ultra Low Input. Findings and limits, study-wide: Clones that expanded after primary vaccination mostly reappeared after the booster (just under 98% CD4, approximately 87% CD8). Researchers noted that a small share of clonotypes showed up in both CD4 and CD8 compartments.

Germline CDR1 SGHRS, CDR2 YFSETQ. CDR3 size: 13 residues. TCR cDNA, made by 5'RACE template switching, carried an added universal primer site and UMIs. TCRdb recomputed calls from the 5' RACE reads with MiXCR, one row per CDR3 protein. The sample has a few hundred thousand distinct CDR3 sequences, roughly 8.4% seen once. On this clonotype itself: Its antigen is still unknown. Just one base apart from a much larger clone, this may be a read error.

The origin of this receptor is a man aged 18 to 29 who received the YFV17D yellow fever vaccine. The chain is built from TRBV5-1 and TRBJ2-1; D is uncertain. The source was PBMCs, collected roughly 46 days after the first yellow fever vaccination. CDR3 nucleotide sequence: TGCGCCAGCAGCTTGGCCACAGTGAATGGGCAGTTCTTC. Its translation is CASSLATVNGQFF.